The entry below gives a single T cell receptor (beta chain) sequence along with its context. Its antigen is unidentified. This specimen belongs to a study of lymphopenia after photon versus proton radiotherapy. Notes on the study in general: Larger post-nadir TCR diversity loss correlated inversely with survival in deceased patients.

Data came from immunoSEQ multiplex PCR; TCRdb stores just in-frame clones and leaves some out. The table lists 65,000 to 70,000 clones, just over 90% of them singletons. This CDR3 comprises 14 residues. V lost 5 bases, J lost 0 bases, and 11 bases lay in between. Germline CDR1 is SQVTM and CDR2 is ANQGSEA. The sequence derives from a woman in her 70s with pancreatic cancer. The sequenced sample was peripheral blood, obtained from a patient treated with photon-based radiotherapy. J is TRBJ1-5 and V is TRBV29-1; D gene ambiguous. CDR3 sequence reads: CSVSTVNSNQPQHF. The CDR3 DNA is TGCAGCGTTTCAACAGTGAATAGCAATCAGCCCCAGCATTTT.